This entry lists 17 T cell receptor beta chains sequenced from one sample in a study of shared clonotypes between healthy human individuals. Positively selected for CCR7, the CD45RO-negative cells used as naive CD8 cells excluded terminally differentiated effector memory CD45RA+ cells. TCRdb's copy holds only in-frame clones and misses some; the assay was immunoSEQ multiplex PCR. The repertoire holds about 680,000 clones, with 90% to 95% as singletons. Input material: naive CD8+ T cells sorted from blood. The receptor source for this set is a man in his thirties or forties in good health.

The chain recombines TRBV9 with TRBJ2-7, with TRBD2 as a possible D gene (6 bases). There are 15 residues in the CDR3. CDR1 and CDR2 from the germline V gene are SGDLS and YYNGEE. Trimming took off 0 bases at V and 5 bases at J, with 15 bases between the two ends. DNA of the CDR3: TGTGCCAGCAGCGTAGAGGGCAGGGAGGCGGACGAGCAGTACTTC. This encodes CASSVEGREADEQYF. Combining the CDR3 with reference TRBV9 and TRBJ2-7 gives the whole variable domain DSGVTQTPKHLITATGQRVTLRCSPRSGDLSVYWYQQSLDQGLQFLIQYYNGEERAKGNILERFSAQQFPDLHSELNLSSLELGDSALYFCASSVEGREADEQYFGPGTRLTVT.

This clone showed up just a few times. This likely stems from a read error, as it lies one base from a far larger clone. The chain employs TRBV25-1 and TRBJ1-1; D not certain. The CDR3 has 13 residues. Looked up from germline, CDR1 is MGHDK and CDR2 is SYGVNS. CDR3 region: CASSPQRNTEAFF. The CDR3 DNA follows: TGCGCCAGCAGCCCCCAACGGAACACTGAAGCTTTCTTT. The entire variable domain, with the rest obtained from reference TRBV25-1 and TRBJ1-1, is as follows: EADIYQTPRYLVIGTGKKITLECSQTMGHDKMYWYQQDPGMELHLIHYSYGVNSTEKGDLSSESTVSRIRTEHFPLTLESARPSHTSQYLCASSPQRNTEAFFGQGTRLTVV.

This chain joins TRBV29-1 and TRBJ2-7, with TRBD2 identical over 9 bases. From germline, CDR1 is SQVTM and CDR2 ANQGSEA. V lost 3 bases, J lost 2 bases, and 5 bases stayed unmatched. This CDR3 is 14 amino acids long. The CDR3 region is CSVEPLAGPYEQYF. DNA for the CDR3: TGCAGCGTTGAGCCCCTAGCGGGGCCCTACGAGCAGTACTTC.

The chain uses TRBV6-5 and TRBJ2-1, with a weak D call TRBD1 (8 bases). This CDR3 is built from 13 residues. Trimming left V 6 bases short and J 9 bases short, with 15 bases between. The germline CDR1 and CDR2 sequences are MNHEY and SVGAGI. The CDR3 protein is CASSGQGGGEQFF. CDR3 sequence (DNA): TGTGCCAGCAGCGGACAGGGCGGGGGTGAGCAGTTCTTC.

This sequence joins TRBV27 and TRBJ2-1; D remains ambiguous. CDR1 is MNHEY and CDR2 is SMNVEV in the germline V gene (reference sequence). Trimming stripped 6 bases from V and 8 bases from J, with 11 bases between. The CDR3 is 12 amino acids. For the CDR3, the DNA is TGTGCCAGCAGCCCGACCACCGATGAGCAGTTCTTC. This sequence encodes CASSPTTDEQFF.

The J gene is TRBJ2-1, the V gene TRBV6-1; perhaps D is TRBD1 or TRBD2 (6 bases each). V dropped 4 bases and J dropped 1 base, with 20 bases sitting between them. The CDR3 covers 18 residues. The V gene's germline CDR1 is MNHNS and CDR2 SASEGT. CDR3 sequence reads: CASSGGDTSPGSYNEQFF. The CDR3 DNA reads TGTGCCAGCAGTGGGGGGGACACCTCCCCCGGTTCCTACAATGAGCAGTTCTTC.

The chain couples TRBV7-6 to TRBJ2-3; D is perhaps TRBD2 (5 bases). Between the trimmed V and J ends, which lost 5 bases and 2 bases, there was a span of 11 bases. The length of the CDR3 is 14 residues. Germline V gives CDR1 SGHVS, CDR2 FNYEAQ. The CDR3 sequence is CASSERVLTDTQYF. The CDR3 DNA reads as TGTGCCAGCAGCGAGAGGGTTCTCACAGATACGCAGTATTTT.

The chain employs TRBV2 and TRBJ2-3, with D unclear. Germline CDR1 SNHLY, CDR2 FYNNEI. The CDR3 runs to 13 residues. The V end lost 2 bases, the J end lost 2 bases, and 5 bases lay between the germline ends. The CDR3 sequence is CASSEMPTDTQYF. The CDR3 DNA is TGTGCCAGCAGTGAAATGCCCACAGATACGCAGTATTTT. The complete variable domain, with remaining parts taken from reference TRBV2 and TRBJ2-3, reads EPEVTQTPSHQVTQMGQEVILRCVPISNHLYFYWYRQILGQKVEFLVSFYNNEISEKSEIFDDQFSVERPDGSNFTLKIRSTKLEDSAMYFCASSEMPTDTQYFGPGTRLTVL.

This rearrangement joins TRBV11-2 to TRBJ2-7; weak D call: TRBD1 (5 bases). Germline V CDR1 and CDR2: SGHAT, FQNNGV. The CDR3 consists of 13 residues. Trimming cost V 6 bases and J 5 bases, with 14 bases left between them. The CDR3 region has the DNA TGTGCCAGCAGAGGGGCAGGGATCGACGAGCAGTACTTC. Protein: CASRGAGIDEQYF.

The rearrangement uses TRBV6-1 and TRBJ2-5, with D perhaps matching TRBD2 (6 bases). The end of the DNA fits TRBJ2-7 better, so the J call may be wrong. Per germline, CDR1 MNHNS and CDR2 SASEGT. The CDR3 length is 14 residues. The CDR3, as DNA: TGTGCCAGCACCAATGTGGGGGGCTCCTACGAGCAGTACTTC. This translates into CASTNVGGSYEQYF.

This clone was observed once. This chain links TRBV30 with TRBJ1-2; maybe TRBD1 (6 bases). Trimming removed 3 bases from V and 8 bases from J, with 13 bases in between. Germline assignment: CDR1 GTSNPN and CDR2 SVGIG (reference sequence). This CDR3 is built from 12 residues. The CDR3 is CAWSPGGEGYTF. CDR3 nucleotides: TGTGCCTGGAGCCCCGGGGGCGAAGGCTACACCTTC. The complete variable domain, with remaining parts taken from reference TRBV30 and TRBJ1-2, reads SQTIHQWPATLVQPVGSPLSLECTVEGTSNPNLYWYRQAAGRGLQLLFYSVGIGQISSEVPQNLSASRPQDRQFILSSKKLLLSDSGFYLCAWSPGGEGYTFGSGTRLTVV.

This rearrangement joins TRBV5-1 to TRBJ2-7; D possibly corresponds to TRBD2 (6 bases). Germline assignment: CDR1 SGHRS and CDR2 YFSETQ. The CDR3 covers 13 residues. V lost 7 bases and J lost 4, with 15 bases in between. This chain's CDR3 is CASRDGSAYEQYF. Here the CDR3 DNA reads TGCGCCAGCCGAGACGGGAGTGCGTACGAGCAGTACTTC.

The chain carries TRBV11-3 and TRBJ2-1; possibly TRBD1 for D (6 bases). CDR3 length equals 16 residues. With 5 bases removed from V and 6 bases from J, the gap between germline ends came to 20 bases. From germline, CDR1 is SGHNT and CDR2 YENEEA. The CDR3 here is CASSPPGTTARNEQFF. In nucleotides, the CDR3 is TGTGCCAGCAGCCCACCTGGGACAACGGCGCGCAATGAGCAGTTCTTC.

The V and J genes are TRBV27 and TRBJ2-3; D is unclear. Looked up from germline, CDR1 is MNHEY and CDR2 is SMNVEV (reference sequence). CDR3 length equals 17 residues. With 0 bases removed from V and 6 bases from J, the gap between germline ends came to 19 bases. The CDR3, as DNA: TGTGCCAGCAGTTTATCGATTGCAGCTACCCAAGCTGATACGCAGTATTTT. This sequence encodes CASSLSIAATQADTQYF.

The chain links TRBV10-3 to TRBJ2-7; the match to TRBD2 covers 10 bases. The CDR3 extends over 13 amino acids. The V gene's germline CDR1 is ENHRY and CDR2 SYGVKD. J was trimmed by 5 bases and V by 8 bases; bases with no gene match: 6. CDR3 coding DNA: TGTGCCATCTCCCAGCGGGAGGGCCACGAGCAGTACTTC. This encodes CAISQREGHEQYF.

This clone was detected only once. V and J are TRBV13 and TRBJ2-7; D may correspond to TRBD1 or TRBD2 (5 bases each). The V gene lost 5 bases and the J gene lost 2 bases, with 10 bases spanning the gap. CDR3 length: 13 amino acids. Per germline, CDR1 PRHDT and CDR2 FYEKMQ (reference sequence). The CDR3 DNA reads TGTGCCAGCAGCCCGGGACGGACCTACGAGCAGTACTTC. Protein sequence: CASSPGRTYEQYF.

The J gene is TRBJ2-7, the V gene TRBV7-9; 8 nucleotides match TRBD1. This CDR3 spans 16 amino acids. V shed 2 bases and J 0 bases; nucleotides not matched to a gene: 6. The germline CDR1 and CDR2 sequences are SEHNR and FQNEAQ (reference sequence). The CDR3: CASSLSRQGTSYEQYF. CDR3 DNA sequence: TGTGCCAGCAGCTTATCTAGACAGGGGACCTCCTACGAGCAGTACTTC.